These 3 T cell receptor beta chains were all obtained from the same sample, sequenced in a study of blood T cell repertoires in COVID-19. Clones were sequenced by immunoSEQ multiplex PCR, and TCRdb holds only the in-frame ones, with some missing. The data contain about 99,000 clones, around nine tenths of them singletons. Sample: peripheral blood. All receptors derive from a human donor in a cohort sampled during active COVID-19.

CDR3 residues: CATSRGTGGYTF. CDR3 nucleotide sequence: TGTGCCACCAGCAGAGGGACTGGTGGCTACACCTTC. This chain uses TRBV15 with TRBJ1-2, with D uncertain. This CDR3 has 12 amino acids. Trimming shortened V by 1 base and J by 7 bases, and 7 bases separated the two germline ends. Germline V gives CDR1 LNHNV, CDR2 YYDKDF (reference sequence).

The CDR3 protein is CASSLGGRARTDTQYF. The CDR3 nucleotides read TGTGCCAGCAGCTTAGGCGGGAGGGCCCGTACAGATACGCAGTATTTT. The chain joins TRBV11-3 to TRBJ2-3; 9 nucleotides match TRBD2. V lost 1 base, J lost 3 bases, and 5 bases stayed unmatched. The CDR3 loop spans 16 amino acids. Germline V CDR1 and CDR2: SGHNT, YENEEA. The entire variable domain, with the rest obtained from reference TRBV11-3 and TRBJ2-3, is as follows: EAGVVQSPRYKIIEKKQPVAFWCNPISGHNTLYWYLQNLGQGPELLIRYENEEAVDDSQLPKDRFSAERLKGVDSTLKIQPAELGDSAVYLCASSLGGRARTDTQYFGPGTRLTVL.

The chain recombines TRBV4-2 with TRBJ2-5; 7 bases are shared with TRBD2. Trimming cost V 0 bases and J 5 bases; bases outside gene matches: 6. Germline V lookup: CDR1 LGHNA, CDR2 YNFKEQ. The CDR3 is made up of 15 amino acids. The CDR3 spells CASSQEPRGRETQYF. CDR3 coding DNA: TGTGCCAGCAGCCAAGAACCGCGGGGGAGGGAGACCCAGTACTTC.